One sample yielded the 17 T cell receptor beta chains listed below, sequenced in a study of cytomegalovirus exposure and HLA in healthy donors. Primers for the PCR totalled 60 Vbeta and 13 Jbeta. Repertoires were generated with immunoSEQ multiplex PCR, while TCRdb's copy carries only in-frame clones and drops some. The table has 100,000 or so clones, under 85% seen once; the top ten hold 8.5% to 10%. Sequencing was done on a sample of PBMCs. The receptors originated from a woman in her thirties or forties in good health and CMV-seropositive.

This sequence joins TRBV4-1 and TRBJ1-4; D might be TRBD1 (6 bases). V lost 2 bases to trimming and J lost 4 bases, with 14 bases between them. Germline values: CDR1 MGHRA, CDR2 YSYEKL. The CDR3 contains 16 residues. CDR3 amino acids: CASSQPYRAYNEKLFF. The CDR3 coding sequence is TGCGCCAGCAGCCAACCATACAGGGCTTATAATGAAAAACTGTTTTTT.

With respect to this clone: A junction end diverges from the germline sequence, so it may reflect a read error. The V and J genes are TRBV5-1 and TRBJ1-4; D call uncertain. The germline gives CDR1 SGHRS, CDR2 YFSETQ. This CDR3 region has 13 residues. CDR3 DNA sequence: TGCGCCAGCAGCTTCGGGCGGGATGAAGAACTGTTTTTT. Its translation is CASSFGRDEELFF.

The V and J genes are TRBV4-1 and TRBJ1-2; D uncertain. The V gene's germline CDR1 is MGHRA and CDR2 YSYEKL. The CDR3 sequence is 15 residues long. Trimming took off 2 bases at V and 6 bases at J, with 16 bases between the two ends. The CDR3 region is CASSQLTGVPDGYTF. For the CDR3, the DNA is TGCGCCAGCAGCCAACTGACCGGGGTCCCGGATGGCTACACCTTC.

The sample holds one count of this clone. The rearrangement joins TRBV11-3 to TRBJ2-5; a weak D match, TRBD2 (5 bases). The CDR3 is made up of 14 amino acids. The ends were cut back, 0 bases at V and 3 bases at J, with 8 bases in the middle. The germline V gene encodes CDR1 SGHNT and CDR2 YENEEA. CDR3 nucleotide sequence: TGTGCCAGCAGCTTAGAACTAGTGGAAGAGACCCAGTACTTC. Protein: CASSLELVEETQYF. The whole variable domain, filled in from reference TRBV11-3 and TRBJ2-5, reads EAGVVQSPRYKIIEKKQPVAFWCNPISGHNTLYWYLQNLGQGPELLIRYENEEAVDDSQLPKDRFSAERLKGVDSTLKIQPAELGDSAVYLCASSLELVEETQYFGPGTRLLVL.

Worth noting for this clone: Mismatch with germline at one junction end may stem from a read error. The J gene is TRBJ2-1, the V gene TRBV7-9, with D possibly being TRBD1 (8 bases). CDR1 is SEHNR and CDR2 is FQNEAQ in the germline V gene (reference sequence). There are 17 residues in the CDR3. For the CDR3, the DNA is TGTTCCAGCAGCCCGAGGGGGGGCAGGGGGCTTTTCGATGAGCAGTTCTTC. This gives the protein CSSSPRGGRGLFDEQFF.

The chain links TRBV28 to TRBJ2-3; 7 positions agree with TRBD1. The germline V gene has CDR1 MDHEN and CDR2 SYDVKM. CDR3 length equals 15 residues. V gave up 2 bases and J gave up 6 bases; unmatched junction bases: 8. CDR3 DNA sequence: TGTGCCAGCAGTTTAAGGGGGCCGGCCGAGGATACGCAGTATTTT. This sequence encodes CASSLRGPAEDTQYF.

V is TRBV28 and J is TRBJ1-5; D is unresolved. The V end lost 2 bases, the J end lost 0 bases, and 5 bases lay between the germline ends. The CDR3 consists of 14 residues. Per the germline V gene, CDR1 is MDHEN and CDR2 is SYDVKM. CDR3 bases: TGTGCCAGCAGTTTAAGCGATAGCAATCAGCCCCAGCATTTT. It yields the protein CASSLSDSNQPQHF.

This clone was seen more than once but under ten times. This chain uses TRBV12-5 with TRBJ2-7; 14 positions agree with TRBD2. In germline, CDR1 is LGHNT, CDR2 FRNRAP. The CDR3 covers 15 residues. The ends lost 7 bases at V and 7 bases at J; junction bases unmatched: 9. The CDR3 here is CASAPGLAGAGEQYF. The CDR3 DNA sequence: TGTGCTAGTGCCCCGGGACTAGCGGGAGCGGGGGAGCAGTACTTC.

The chain has TRBV28 and TRBJ1-5, with 7 bases that match TRBD1. Germline CDR1 is MDHEN and CDR2 is SYDVKM. The length of the CDR3 is 18 residues. V lost 7 bases, J lost 3 bases, and 18 bases stayed unmatched. The CDR3 DNA reads as TGTGCCAGCACCTCCCGACGACAGGGCGCGGGTGCCAATCAGCCCCAGCATTTT. This sequence encodes CASTSRRQGAGANQPQHF.

The chain recombines TRBV29-1 with TRBJ2-1; a weak D match, TRBD1 (6 bases). Per germline, CDR1 SQVTM and CDR2 ANQGSEA. The CDR3 extends over 14 amino acids. V lost 3 bases and J lost 4, with 13 bases in between. For the CDR3, the DNA is TGCAGCGTTGACGCGGTCAGGGGTTACAATGAGCAGTTCTTC. The encoded protein is CSVDAVRGYNEQFF.

The chain recombines TRBV5-4 with TRBJ2-7; the D gene is possibly TRBD1 (7 bases). The CDR3 runs 15 residues. CDR1 SGHNT and CDR2 YYREEE come from the germline V gene (reference sequence). Trimming removed 3 bases from V and 4 bases from J, with 17 bases in between. The CDR3 coding sequence is TGTGCCAGCAGCTCGCAGGGGGGACTTAGGTACGAGCAGTACTTC. Translating gives CASSSQGGLRYEQYF.

V gene TRBV28 combines with J gene TRBJ1-5; TRBD1 might be the D (5 bases). Germline CDR1 and CDR2: MDHEN and SYDVKM. With 5 bases removed from V and 6 bases from J, the gap between germline ends came to 14 bases. The CDR3 has 14 residues. This CDR3 reads CASSGGVHGQPQHF. The CDR3 nucleotides read TGTGCCAGCAGTGGAGGGGTGCACGGTCAGCCCCAGCATTTT.

The V gene is TRBV6-5, the J gene TRBJ2-2; the D is unclear. The germline CDR1 and CDR2 sequences are MNHEY and SVGAGI. The V and J ends lost 6 bases and 0 bases respectively, with 5 bases between them. The CDR3 has 13 amino acids. CDR3 in amino acids: CASRTPNTGELFF. The CDR3 DNA follows: TGTGCCAGCAGGACTCCGAACACCGGGGAGCTGTTTTTT.

This chain links TRBV28 with TRBJ2-1; the D gene is possibly TRBD2 (5 bases). The CDR3 is 14 amino acids. V was clipped by 3 bases and J by 8 bases, with 14 bases between them. Germline CDR1 MDHEN, CDR2 SYDVKM. CDR3 residues: CASSFVGLSDEQFF. In nucleotides, the CDR3 is TGTGCCAGCAGTTTTGTCGGACTGAGCGATGAGCAGTTCTTC.

The V and J genes are TRBV6-1 and TRBJ1-5, with D perhaps matching TRBD1 (6 bases). Deletions cut 2 bases from V and 3 bases from J, with 8 bases between. The germline CDR1 and CDR2 sequences are MNHNS and SASEGT. This CDR3 is built from 14 residues. The CDR3: CASSEPGDNQPQHF. The CDR3 region has the DNA TGTGCCAGCAGTGAACCAGGGGACAATCAGCCCCAGCATTTT.

V is TRBV11-2 and J is TRBJ2-1; 13 bases align to TRBD2. CDR1 SGHAT and CDR2 FQNNGV come from the germline V gene. After removal of 10 bases from V and 1 base from J, the junction contained 16 bases not matched to a gene. The CDR3 totals 19 residues. The chain's CDR3 is CATRRGLAGIPLSYNEQFF. The DNA of the CDR3 is TGTGCCACGAGGAGGGGACTAGCGGGAATTCCCCTTTCCTACAATGAGCAGTTCTTC.

The V call is TRBV2, the J call TRBJ1-1, with 7 bases that match TRBD1. CDR1 and CDR2 from the germline V gene are SNHLY and FYNNEI. The CDR3 runs 17 residues. With V trimmed by 4 bases and J by 10 bases, 21 bases remained unmatched. The CDR3 sequence: CASSVLYSEGAHPRAFF. The CDR3 bases are TGTGCCAGCAGTGTCCTCTATTCGGAGGGGGCCCACCCTCGAGCTTTCTTT.